This entry lists 5 T cell receptor beta chains sequenced from one sample in a study of blood T cells in healthy people across ages. Alongside a J-beta primer mix, a sample-barcoded 5' primer served in a second PCR lasting roughly 6 to 12 cycles. MiXCR was run by TCRdb on the 5' RACE reads, yielding one entry per CDR3 protein. The sample lists approximately 1,000,000 distinct CDR3 sequences, 35% to 45% seen once, with approximately 14% in the top ten. The sample comprised blood. These receptors originate from a man in his late teens or twenties in good health.

The gene calls are TRBV5-1 and TRBJ1-1; possible D gene TRBD1, 6 bases. From germline, CDR1 is SGHRS and CDR2 YFSETQ. This CDR3 region has 15 residues. Deletions cut 0 bases from V and 2 bases from J, with 11 bases between. CDR3 region: CASSLGGARNTEAFF. DNA for the CDR3: TGCGCCAGCAGCTTGGGGGGGGCGCGTAACACTGAAGCTTTCTTT.

Only a few counts were recorded for this clonotype. This chain joins TRBV29-1 and TRBJ2-1; tentative D call: TRBD1 (6 bases). CDR1 and CDR2 from the germline V gene are SQVTM and ANQGSEA. The length of the CDR3 is 13 residues. V dropped 6 bases and J dropped 1 base, with 10 bases sitting between them. CDR3 DNA: TGCAGCGTCCGGACAGATTCCTACAATGAGCAGTTCTTC. As protein: CSVRTDSYNEQFF.

This clonotype came up a few times. The rearrangement joins TRBV6-1 to TRBJ2-1; TRBD2 matches 8 bases. The junction had 5 bases not matched to a gene; V was cut back by 4 bases and J by 0 bases. The CDR3 totals 16 residues. Germline V gene lookup returns CDR1 MNHNS and CDR2 SASEGT. The DNA for the CDR3 is TGTGCCAGCAGTGCCCGCGGGGGGTCCTCCTACAATGAGCAGTTCTTC. Translation gives CASSARGGSSYNEQFF.

J is TRBJ2-5 and V is TRBV7-3; no reliable D call. The CDR3 length is 15 residues. The V and J ends lost 5 bases and 1 base respectively, with 14 bases between them. CDR1 is SGHTA and CDR2 is FQGTGA in the germline V gene. The CDR3 spells CASSANTGRQETQYF. The CDR3 coding sequence is TGTGCCAGCAGCGCGAACACGGGCCGCCAAGAGACCCAGTACTTC.

The chain carries TRBV9 and TRBJ1-5; 8 bases are a match to TRBD1. The CDR3 runs to 16 residues. The trim removed 3 bases at V and 0 bases at J, leaving 5 bases unmatched. Germline loops: CDR1 SGDLS, CDR2 YYNGEE. The CDR3 reads CASSAGTGYSNQPQHF. The DNA for the CDR3 is TGTGCCAGCAGCGCCGGGACAGGATATAGCAATCAGCCCCAGCATTTT.